This T cell receptor beta chain emerged from a study of beta chain features in type 1 diabetes. Study-wide points: The question of HLA type influencing TCRB rearrangement was one that remained unresolved here. The study found fewer insertions and more deletions at VDJ junctions in type 1 diabetes patients.

Expressed TCRB transcripts got sequenced, as all isolated RNA was reverse transcribed. Assay: immunoSEQ multiplex PCR; the TCRdb copy retains only in-frame clones and omits some. The repertoire holds around 240,000 clones, with over 8.5% as singletons. As regards this clone: Its antigen is still unknown.

V was pared by 3 bases and J by 4 bases, with 15 bases between. The CDR3 is 15 amino acids. CDR1 and CDR2 (germline): SEHNR, FQNEAQ (reference sequence). The clonotype comes from a woman between 18 and 29 years old in good health. This chain connects TRBV7-9 to TRBJ1-2, with D maybe TRBD1 (5 bases). Sequencing was carried out using naive CD4+ T cells from blood. CDR3 nucleotides: TGTGCCAGCAGCTTGGATCGGGGGTTTATCTATGGCTACACCTTC. Its translation is CASSLDRGFIYGYTF.